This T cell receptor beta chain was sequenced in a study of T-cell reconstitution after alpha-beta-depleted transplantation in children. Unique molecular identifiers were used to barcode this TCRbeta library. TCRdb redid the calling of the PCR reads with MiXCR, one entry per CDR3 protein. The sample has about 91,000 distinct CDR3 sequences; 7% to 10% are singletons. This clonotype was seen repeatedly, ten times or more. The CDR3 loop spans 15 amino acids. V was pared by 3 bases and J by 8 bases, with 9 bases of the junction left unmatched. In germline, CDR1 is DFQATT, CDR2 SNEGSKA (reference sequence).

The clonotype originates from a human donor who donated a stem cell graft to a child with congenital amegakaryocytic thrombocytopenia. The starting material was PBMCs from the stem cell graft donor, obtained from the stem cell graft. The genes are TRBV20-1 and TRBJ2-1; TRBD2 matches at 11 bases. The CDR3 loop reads CSARAFGTSGDEQFF. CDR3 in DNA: TGCAGTGCTAGGGCATTCGGGACTAGCGGCGATGAGCAGTTCTTC.